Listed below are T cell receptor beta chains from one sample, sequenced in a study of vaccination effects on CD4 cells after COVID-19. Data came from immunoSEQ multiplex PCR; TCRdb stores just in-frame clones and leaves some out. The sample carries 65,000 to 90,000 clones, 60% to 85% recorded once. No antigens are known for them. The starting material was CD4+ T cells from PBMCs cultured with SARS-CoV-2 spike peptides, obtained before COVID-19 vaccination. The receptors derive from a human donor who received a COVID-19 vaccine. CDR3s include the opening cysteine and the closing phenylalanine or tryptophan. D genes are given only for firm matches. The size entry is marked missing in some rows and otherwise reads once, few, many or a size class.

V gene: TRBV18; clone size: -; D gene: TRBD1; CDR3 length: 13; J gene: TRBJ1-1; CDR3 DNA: TGTGCCAGCTTGTCCGGGACAGAAAACGAAGCTTTCTTT; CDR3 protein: CASLSGTENEAFF
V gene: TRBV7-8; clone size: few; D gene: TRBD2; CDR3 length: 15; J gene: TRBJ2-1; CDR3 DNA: TGTGCCAGCAGCTCCACACGGCCTAGCGGCAATGAGCAGTTCTTC; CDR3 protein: CASSSTRPSGNEQFF
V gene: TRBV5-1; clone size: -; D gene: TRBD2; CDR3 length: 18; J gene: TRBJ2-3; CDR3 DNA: TGCGCCAGCAGCTTGCCAGCGGGGGGCCGCCCTAGCACAGATACGCAGTATTTT; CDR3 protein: CASSLPAGGRPSTDTQYF
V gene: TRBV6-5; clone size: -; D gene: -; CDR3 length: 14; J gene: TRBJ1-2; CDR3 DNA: TGTGCCAGCAGTTATCAGCGACAAGTAGGTGGCTACACCTTC; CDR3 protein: CASSYQRQVGGYTF
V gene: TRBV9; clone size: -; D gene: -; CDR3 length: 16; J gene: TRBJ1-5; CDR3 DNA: TGTGCCAGCAGCGTAGAACCAAACTATAGCAATCAGCCCCAGCATTTT; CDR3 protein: CASSVEPNYSNQPQHF
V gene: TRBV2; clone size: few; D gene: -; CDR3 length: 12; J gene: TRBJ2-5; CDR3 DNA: TGTGCCAGCAGTGTGTCGGTGGAGACCCAGTACTTC; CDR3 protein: CASSVSVETQYF
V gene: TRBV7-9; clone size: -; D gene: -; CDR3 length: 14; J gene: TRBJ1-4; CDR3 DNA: TGTGCCAGCAGCTTCAGGGGAAGGGTTGAAAAACTGTTTTTT; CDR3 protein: CASSFRGRVEKLFF
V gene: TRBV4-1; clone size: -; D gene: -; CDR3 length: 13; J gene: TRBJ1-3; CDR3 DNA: TGCGCCAGCAGCCAGTTGAGGGGAAACACCATATATTTT; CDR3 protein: CASSQLRGNTIYF
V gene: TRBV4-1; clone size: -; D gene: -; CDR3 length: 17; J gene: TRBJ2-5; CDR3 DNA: TGCGCCAGCAGCCAGCCTTGGGGTGGACGGCATGGATGGACCCAGTACTTC; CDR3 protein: CASSQPWGGRHGWTQYF
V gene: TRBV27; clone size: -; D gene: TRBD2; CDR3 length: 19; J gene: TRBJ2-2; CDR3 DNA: TGTGCCAGCAGCTTTAGAAGGCTAGCGGGGCGATCAATCACCGGGGAGCTGTTTTTT; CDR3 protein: CASSFRRLAGRSITGELFF
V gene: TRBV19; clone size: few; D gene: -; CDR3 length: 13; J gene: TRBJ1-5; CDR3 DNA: TGTGCCAGTGGTGGACATTTCAATCAGCCCCAGCATTTT; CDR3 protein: CASGGHFNQPQHF
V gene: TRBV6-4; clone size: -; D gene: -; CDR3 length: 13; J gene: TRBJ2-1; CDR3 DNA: TGTGCCAGCAGTCACGGGGCTAGCAATGAGCAGTTCTTC; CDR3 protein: CASSHGASNEQFF
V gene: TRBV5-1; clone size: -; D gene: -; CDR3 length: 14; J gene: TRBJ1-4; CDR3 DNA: TGCGCCAGCAGCTTGGACAGCCGTAATGAAAAACTGTTTTTT; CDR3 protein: CASSLDSRNEKLFF
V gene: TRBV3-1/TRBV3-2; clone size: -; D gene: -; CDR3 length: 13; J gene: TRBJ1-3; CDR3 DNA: TGTGCCAGCAGCCTAAGCTCTGGAAACACCATATATTTT; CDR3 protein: CASSLSSGNTIYF
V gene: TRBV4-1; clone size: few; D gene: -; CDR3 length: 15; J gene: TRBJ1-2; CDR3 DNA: TGCGCCAGCAGCCATGAGAAGGGACGGAACTATGGCTACACCTTC; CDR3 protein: CASSHEKGRNYGYTF
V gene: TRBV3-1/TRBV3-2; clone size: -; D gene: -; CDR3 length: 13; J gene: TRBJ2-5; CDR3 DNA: TGTGCCAGCAGCCGAGGGCCCTCGGAGACCCAGTACTTC; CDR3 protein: CASSRGPSETQYF
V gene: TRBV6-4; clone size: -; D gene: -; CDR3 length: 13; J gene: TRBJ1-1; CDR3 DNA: TGTGCCAGCAGTGTTCGGGGGGATACTGAAGCTTTCTTT; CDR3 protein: CASSVRGDTEAFF
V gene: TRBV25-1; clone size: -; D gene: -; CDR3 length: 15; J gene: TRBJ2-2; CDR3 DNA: TGTGCCAGCCAACTCGGGAGCCAGAACACCGGGGAGCTGTTTTTT; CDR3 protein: CASQLGSQNTGELFF
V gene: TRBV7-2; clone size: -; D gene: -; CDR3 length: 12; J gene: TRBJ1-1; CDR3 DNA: TGTGCCAGCAGCTACGGACACGCTGAAGCTTTCTTT; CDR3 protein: CASSYGHAEAFF
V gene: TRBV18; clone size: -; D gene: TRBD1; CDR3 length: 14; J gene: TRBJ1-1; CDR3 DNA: TGTGCCAGCTCATCCGGACAGGGAGGCACTGAAGCTTTCTTT; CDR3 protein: CASSSGQGGTEAFF
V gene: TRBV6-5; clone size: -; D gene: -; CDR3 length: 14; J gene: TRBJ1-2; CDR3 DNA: TGTGCCAGCAGTTACAGGGGGTCGGAAGGGGGCTACACCTTC; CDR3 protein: CASSYRGSEGGYTF
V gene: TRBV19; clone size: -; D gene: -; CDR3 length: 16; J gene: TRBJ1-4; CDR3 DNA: TGTGCCAGTAGTGACCTCAGGGGTGCAACTAATGAAAAACTGTTTTTT; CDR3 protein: CASSDLRGATNEKLFF
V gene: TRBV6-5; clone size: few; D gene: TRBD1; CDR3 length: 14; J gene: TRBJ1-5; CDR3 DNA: TGTGCCAGCAGACGCGGACAGGGCAATCAGCCCCAGCATTTT; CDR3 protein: CASRRGQGNQPQHF
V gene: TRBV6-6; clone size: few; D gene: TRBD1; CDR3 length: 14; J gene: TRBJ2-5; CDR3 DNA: TGTGCCAGCAGTCGGGGACAGGACCAAGAGACCCAGTACTTC; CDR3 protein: CASSRGQDQETQYF
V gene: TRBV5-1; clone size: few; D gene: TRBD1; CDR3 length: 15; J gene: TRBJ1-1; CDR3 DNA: TGCGCCAGCAGTTCACTCGGACAGGGGCACACTGAAGCTTTCTTT; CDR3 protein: CASSSLGQGHTEAFF
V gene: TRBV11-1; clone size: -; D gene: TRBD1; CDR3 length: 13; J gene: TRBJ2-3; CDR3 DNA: TGTGCCAGCAGCTTCCAGGGGGCAGATACGCAGTATTTT; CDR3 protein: CASSFQGADTQYF
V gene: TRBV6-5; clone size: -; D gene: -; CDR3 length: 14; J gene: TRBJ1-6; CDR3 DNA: TGTGCCAGCAGTTGGGGACAACCAAATTCACCCCTCCACTTT; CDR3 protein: CASSWGQPNSPLHF
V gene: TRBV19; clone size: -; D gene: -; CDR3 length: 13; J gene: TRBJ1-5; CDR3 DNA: TGTGCCAGTAGTATTAGGACGAATCAGCCCCAGCATTTT; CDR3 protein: CASSIRTNQPQHF
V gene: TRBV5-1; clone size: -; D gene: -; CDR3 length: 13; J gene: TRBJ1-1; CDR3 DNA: TGCGCCAGCAGCCCTGGGACGGGCACTGAAGCTTTCTTT; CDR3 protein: CASSPGTGTEAFF
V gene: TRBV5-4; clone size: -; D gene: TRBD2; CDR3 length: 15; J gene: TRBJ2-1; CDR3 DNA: TGTGCCAGCAGCTTAAAGCGGGGGGAATACAATGAGCAGTTCTTC; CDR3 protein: CASSLKRGEYNEQFF
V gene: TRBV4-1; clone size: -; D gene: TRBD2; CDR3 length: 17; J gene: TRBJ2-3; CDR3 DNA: TGCGCCAGCAGCCAAGCAGGACTAGCGGGGGCCACAGATACGCAGTATTTT; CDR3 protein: CASSQAGLAGATDTQYF
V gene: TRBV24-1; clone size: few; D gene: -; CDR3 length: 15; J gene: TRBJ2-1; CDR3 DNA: TGTGCCACCAGTGATTCCAGGGATCCCTACAATGAGCAGTTCTTC; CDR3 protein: CATSDSRDPYNEQFF
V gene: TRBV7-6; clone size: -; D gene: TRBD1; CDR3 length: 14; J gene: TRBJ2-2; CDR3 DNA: TGTGCCAGCAGCCCGCAGGGGGCAACCGGGGAGCTGTTTTTT; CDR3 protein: CASSPQGATGELFF
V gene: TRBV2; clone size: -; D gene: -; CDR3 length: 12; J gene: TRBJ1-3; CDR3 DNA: TGTGCCAGCAGGGGGTCTGGAAACACCATATATTTT; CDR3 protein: CASRGSGNTIYF
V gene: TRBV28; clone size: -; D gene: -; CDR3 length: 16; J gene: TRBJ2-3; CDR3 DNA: TGTGCCAGCATCGGCAGGGGGGGCAGGGGAAAAGATACGCAGTATTTT; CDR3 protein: CASIGRGGRGKDTQYF
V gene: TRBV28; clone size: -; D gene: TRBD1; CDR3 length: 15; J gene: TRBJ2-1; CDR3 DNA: TGTGCCAGCAGTACCGGCGGGACAGGGATCAATGAGCAGTTCTTC; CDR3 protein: CASSTGGTGINEQFF
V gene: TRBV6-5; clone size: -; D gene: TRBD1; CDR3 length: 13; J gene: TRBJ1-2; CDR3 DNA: TGTGCCAGCAGCCCGAACAGGGGTTATGGCTACACCTTC; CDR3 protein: CASSPNRGYGYTF
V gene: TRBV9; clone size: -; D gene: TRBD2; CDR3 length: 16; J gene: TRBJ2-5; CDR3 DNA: TGTGCCAGCAGCGTAGGGGGACTAGCGGGGGTGGAGACCCAGTACTTC; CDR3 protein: CASSVGGLAGVETQYF
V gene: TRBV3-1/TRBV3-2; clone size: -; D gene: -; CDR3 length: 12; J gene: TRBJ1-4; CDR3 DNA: TGTGCCAGCAGCCAGACCCTTGAAAAACTGTTTTTT; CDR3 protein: CASSQTLEKLFF
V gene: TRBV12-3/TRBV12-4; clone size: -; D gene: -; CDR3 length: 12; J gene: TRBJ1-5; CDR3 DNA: TGTGCCAGCAGCGGTCGCAATCAGCCCCAGCATTTT; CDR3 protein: CASSGRNQPQHF
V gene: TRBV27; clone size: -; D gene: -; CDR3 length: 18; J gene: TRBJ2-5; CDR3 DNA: TGTGCCAGCAGCTGGCCCGACCTCAGGGGACGAAGGGGAGAGACCCAGTACTTC; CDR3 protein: CASSWPDLRGRRGETQYF
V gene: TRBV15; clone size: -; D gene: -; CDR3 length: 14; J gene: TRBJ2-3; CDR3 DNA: TGTGCCACCAGCAGCCGTCGGGGGACAGATACGCAGTATTTT; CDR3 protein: CATSSRRGTDTQYF
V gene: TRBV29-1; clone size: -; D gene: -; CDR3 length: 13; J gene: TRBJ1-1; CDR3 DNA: TGCAGCGTTCAGAAGACAGAGGGCACTGAAGCTTTCTTT; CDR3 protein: CSVQKTEGTEAFF
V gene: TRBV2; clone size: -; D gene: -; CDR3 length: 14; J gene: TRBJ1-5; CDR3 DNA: TGTGCCAGCGCCTCCGACAGCAGCAATCAGCCCCAGCATTTT; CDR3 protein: CASASDSSNQPQHF
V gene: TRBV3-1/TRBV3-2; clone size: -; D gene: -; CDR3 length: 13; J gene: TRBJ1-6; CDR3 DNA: TGTGCCAGCAGCCCCGGTGGGGACTCCAATCGCCACTTT; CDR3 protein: CASSPGGDSNRHF